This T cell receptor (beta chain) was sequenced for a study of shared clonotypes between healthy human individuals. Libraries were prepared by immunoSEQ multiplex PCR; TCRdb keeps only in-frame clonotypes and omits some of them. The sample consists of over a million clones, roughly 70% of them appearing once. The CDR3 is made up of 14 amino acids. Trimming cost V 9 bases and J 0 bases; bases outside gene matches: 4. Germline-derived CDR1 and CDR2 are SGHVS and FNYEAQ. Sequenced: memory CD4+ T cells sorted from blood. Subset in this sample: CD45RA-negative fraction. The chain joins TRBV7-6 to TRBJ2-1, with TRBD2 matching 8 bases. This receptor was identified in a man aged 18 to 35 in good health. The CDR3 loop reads CASQLAASYNEQFF. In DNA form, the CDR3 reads TGTGCCAGTCAACTAGCGGCCTCCTACAATGAGCAGTTCTTC.